Listed below are T cell receptor beta chains from one sample, sequenced in a study of Ad26.COV2.S vaccination and SARS-CoV-2 variants. Assay: immunoSEQ multiplex PCR; the TCRdb copy retains only in-frame clones and omits some. The sample records about 410,000 clones, about 90% being singletons. The sequencing used peripheral blood, collected in a trial of Ad26.COV2.S vaccine versus placebo. The receptors come from a person between 18 and 59 years old who received the Ad26.COV2.S COVID-19 vaccine or a placebo. Both conserved end residues are part of each CDR3.

V gene: TRBV6-5
CDR3 protein: CASRAQALQETQYF

V gene: TRBV7-2
CDR3 protein: CASSLLLAGNTEAFF

V gene: TRBV19
CDR3 protein: CASSISQIGYNEQFF

V gene: TRBV10-3
CDR3 protein: CAISDYGQGAPSFQETQYF

V gene: TRBV10-2
CDR3 protein: CASSPPYRTSGGANEQFF

V gene: TRBV5-8
CDR3 protein: CASSLVIRSEQYF

V gene: TRBV25-1
CDR3 protein: CASSRPGARNEQYF

V gene: TRBV6-6
CDR3 protein: CASRPGTPGYTF

V gene: TRBV2
CDR3 protein: CAVQVAEGYEQYF

V gene: TRBV27
CDR3 protein: CASSLYRGTTDTQYF

V gene: TRBV9
CDR3 protein: CASSVLGTWGPDTQYF

V gene: TRBV19
CDR3 protein: CASSVGQGAGQPQHF

V gene: TRBV27
CDR3 protein: CASSLMDGAYEQYF

V gene: TRBV6-5
CDR3 protein: CASHHRGSYEQYF

V gene: TRBV6-1
CDR3 protein: CASSEGYRGTDTQYF

V gene: TRBV6-5
CDR3 protein: CASSNQGVPPYEQYF

V gene: TRBV5-1
CDR3 protein: CASSFGTAYSYEQYF

V gene: TRBV30
CDR3 protein: CAWSADRVYNEQFF

V gene: TRBV10-2
CDR3 protein: CASSDDRGTFQETQYF

V gene: TRBV9
CDR3 protein: CASSVGQRPYEQYF

V gene: TRBV7-6
CDR3 protein: CASSLWGSTPGNTIYF

V gene: TRBV30
CDR3 protein: CAWKGTAGVYNEQFF

V gene: TRBV9
CDR3 protein: CASSGGLADYEQYF

V gene: TRBV9
CDR3 protein: CASSGDRGRYNEQFF

V gene: TRBV4-1
CDR3 protein: CASSQGSGTVYEQYF

V gene: TRBV5-6
CDR3 protein: CASSFGELNQPQHF

V gene: TRBV5-8
CDR3 protein: CASSPGGLPYNEQFF

V gene: TRBV7-2
CDR3 protein: CASSFAGTGAYEQYF

V gene: TRBV10-2
CDR3 protein: CASTWGYESDEQYF

V gene: TRBV18
CDR3 protein: CATSQGKSYEQYF

V gene: TRBV28
CDR3 protein: CASGTGSLPHSGANVLTF

V gene: TRBV7-2
CDR3 protein: CASSLGGDSNQPQHF

V gene: TRBV19
CDR3 protein: CASSIDRGNGYTF

V gene: TRBV7-9
CDR3 protein: CASSLDIKMAAFF

V gene: TRBV11-2
CDR3 protein: CASSLGFGATFTDTQYF

V gene: TRBV7-9
CDR3 protein: CASVGLLRETQYF

V gene: TRBV14
CDR3 protein: CASSQGERALAETQYF

V gene: TRBV6-2/TRBV6-3
CDR3 protein: CASSRTGSQPQHF

V gene: TRBV14
CDR3 protein: CASSQRLQGAASPLHF

V gene: TRBV5-1
CDR3 protein: CASSLLAVKANEQFF